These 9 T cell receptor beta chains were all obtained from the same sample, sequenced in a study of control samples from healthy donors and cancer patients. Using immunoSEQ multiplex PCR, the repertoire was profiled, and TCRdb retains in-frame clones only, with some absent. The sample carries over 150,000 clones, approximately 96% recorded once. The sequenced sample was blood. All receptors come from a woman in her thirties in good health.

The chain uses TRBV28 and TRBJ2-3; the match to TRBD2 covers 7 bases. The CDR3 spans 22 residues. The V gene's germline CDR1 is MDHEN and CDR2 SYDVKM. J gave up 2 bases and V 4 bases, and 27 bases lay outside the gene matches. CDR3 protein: CASSSWPWEAGPQPKNTDTQYF. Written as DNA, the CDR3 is TGTGCCAGCAGTTCCTGGCCTTGGGAAGCGGGACCCCAGCCTAAGAACACAGATACGCAGTATTTT.

CDR3 DNA sequence: TGTGCCAGCAGTTTGTCCCGTAACTATGGCTACACCTTC. It is translated as CASSLSRNYGYTF. This sequence joins TRBV12-3 or TRBV12-4 and TRBJ1-2; no clear D gene. Deletions cut 3 bases from V and 1 base from J, with 6 bases between. The CDR3 is made up of 13 amino acids.

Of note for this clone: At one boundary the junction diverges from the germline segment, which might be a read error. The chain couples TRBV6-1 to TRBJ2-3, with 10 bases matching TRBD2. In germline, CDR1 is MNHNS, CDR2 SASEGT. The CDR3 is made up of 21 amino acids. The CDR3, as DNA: TGTGCCAGCCGTGAAGGGACTAGCGACGGTATATTATTTTCTAGCACAGATACGCAGTATTTT. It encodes CASREGTSDGILFSSTDTQYF.

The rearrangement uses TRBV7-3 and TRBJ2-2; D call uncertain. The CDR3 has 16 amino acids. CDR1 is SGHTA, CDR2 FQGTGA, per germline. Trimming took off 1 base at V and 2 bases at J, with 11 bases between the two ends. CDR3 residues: CASSLISSGNTGELFF. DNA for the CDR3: TGTGCCAGCAGCTTAATTAGTTCGGGCAACACCGGGGAGCTGTTTTTT. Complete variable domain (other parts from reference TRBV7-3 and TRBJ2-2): GAGVSQTPSNKVTEKGKYVELRCDPISGHTALYWYRQSLGQGPEFLIYFQGTGAADDSGLPNDRFFAVRPEGSVSTLKIQRTERGDSAVYLCASSLISSGNTGELFFGEGSRLTVL.

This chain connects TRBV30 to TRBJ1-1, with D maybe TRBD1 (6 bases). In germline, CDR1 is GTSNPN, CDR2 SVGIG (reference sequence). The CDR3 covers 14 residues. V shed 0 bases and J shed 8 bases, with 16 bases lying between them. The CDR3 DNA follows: TGTGCCTGGAGTGTACTGTCAGGGGCAGGGGAAGCTTTCTTT. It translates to CAWSVLSGAGEAFF.

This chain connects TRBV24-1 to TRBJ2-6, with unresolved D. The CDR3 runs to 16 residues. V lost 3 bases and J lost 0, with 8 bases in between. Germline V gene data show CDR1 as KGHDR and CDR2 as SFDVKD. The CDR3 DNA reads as TGTGCCACCAGTGATCCGGTCCGCTCTGGGGCCAACGTCCTGACTTTC. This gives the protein CATSDPVRSGANVLTF.

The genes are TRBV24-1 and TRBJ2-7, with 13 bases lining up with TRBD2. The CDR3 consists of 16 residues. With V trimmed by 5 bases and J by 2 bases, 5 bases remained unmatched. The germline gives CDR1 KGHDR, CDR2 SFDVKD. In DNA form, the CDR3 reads TGTGCCACCAGTGGGACTAGCGGGAGTGGCCCCTACGAGCAGTACTTC. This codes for CATSGTSGSGPYEQYF.

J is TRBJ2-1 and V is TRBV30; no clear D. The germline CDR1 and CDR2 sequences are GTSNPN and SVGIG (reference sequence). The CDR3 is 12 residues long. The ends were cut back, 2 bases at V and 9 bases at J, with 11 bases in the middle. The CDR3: CAWSRVGSEQFF. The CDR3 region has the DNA TGTGCCTGGAGTCGCGTCGGTAGTGAGCAGTTCTTC.

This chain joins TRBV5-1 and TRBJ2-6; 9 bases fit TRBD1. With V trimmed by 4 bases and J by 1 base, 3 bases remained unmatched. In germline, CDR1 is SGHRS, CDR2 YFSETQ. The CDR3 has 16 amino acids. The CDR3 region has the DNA TGCGCCAGCAGCCAGGACAGGGGTTCTGGGGCCAACGTCCTGACTTTC. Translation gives CASSQDRGSGANVLTF. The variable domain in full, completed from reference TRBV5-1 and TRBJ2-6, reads KAGVTQTPRYLIKTRGQQVTLSCSPISGHRSVSWYQQTPGQGLQFLFEYFSETQRNKGNFPGRFSGRQFSNSRSEMNVSTLELGDSALYLCASSQDRGSGANVLTFGAGSRLTVL.